The table lists the clone carrying this T cell receptor beta chain with many counts. Its antigen is not identified. These data are taken from a study of T cells after posttransplantation cyclophosphamide. Findings and caveats of the study: Later post-transplant blood repertoires were often dominated by donor CD8+ memory clones. Recipient CMV seropositivity and CMV reactivation strongly tracked TRB clonality. Skin or GI-infiltrating T cells shared few TRB sequences with blood.

Cyclophosphamide on days +3 and +4 followed busulfan-fludarabine conditioning and a marrow graft. The protocol was immunoSEQ multiplex PCR, while the TCRdb copy is restricted to in-frame clones and leaves out a portion. Observed in the sample are approximately 17,000 clones, none of them singletons. The germline gives CDR1 SGHTA, CDR2 FQGNSA. V lost 1 base, J lost 1 base, and 3 bases stayed unmatched. The CDR3 consists of 16 residues. The genes are TRBV7-2 and TRBJ2-5, with TRBD2 matching 10 bases. The TCR was taken from a female patient aged 30 to 45 who received an allogeneic stem cell transplant from a related donor, was CMV-positive, and had no GVHD. Some of these T cells may belong to the graft donor. The sample was PBMCs, taken after allogeneic stem cell transplant with posttransplant cyclophosphamide. The CDR3 loop reads CASSLGGLAVQETQYF. The DNA for the CDR3 is TGTGCCAGCAGCTTAGGTGGACTAGCGGTCCAAGAGACCCAGTACTTC.